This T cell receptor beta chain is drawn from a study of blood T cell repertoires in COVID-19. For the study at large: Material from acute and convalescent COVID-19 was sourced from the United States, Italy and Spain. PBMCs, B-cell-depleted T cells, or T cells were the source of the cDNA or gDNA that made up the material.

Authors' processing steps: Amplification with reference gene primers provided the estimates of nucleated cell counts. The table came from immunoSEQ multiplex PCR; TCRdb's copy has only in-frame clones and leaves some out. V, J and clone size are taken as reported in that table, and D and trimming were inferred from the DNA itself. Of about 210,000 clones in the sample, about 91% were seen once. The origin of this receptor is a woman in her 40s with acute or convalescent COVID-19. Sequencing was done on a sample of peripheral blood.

Written as DNA, the CDR3 is TGTGCCAGCAGCCTCGGACAGGGTGTTGGCTACACCTTC. Amino acid sequence: CASSLGQGVGYTF. The rearrangement links TRBV3-1 (or the pseudogene TRBV3-2) to TRBJ1-2; 8 nucleotides agree with TRBD1. The CDR3 loop spans 13 amino acids. Germline V gene lookup returns CDR1 LGHDT and CDR2 YNNKEL (reference sequence). J gave up 7 bases and V 4 bases, and 5 bases lay outside the gene matches.